Listed here is a single T cell receptor (beta chain). This clonotype occurred many times. Its antigen is unknown. No base-level quality is on record; no much larger clone is a single base apart. The record originates from a study of T cells in Graves' hyperthyroidism and ophthalmopathy (dated by TCRdb to about 2019). As for the study more broadly: Peripheral blood was sampled at the time of initial diagnosis, prior to any treatment. To identify TCR V-J signatures that set the groups apart, the researchers used a discovery cohort of 100 patients, made up of fewer than 50 with Graves' ophthalmopathy and about 60 with stable Graves' hyperthyroidism. An independent validation cohort of under 20 hyperthyroidism patients and 17 patients who later progressed to ophthalmopathy tested prospective prediction of ophthalmopathy. The roughly 100 discovery patients were randomly split 7:3 into training and test sets. Thyroid tissue and blood T-cell repertoires from more than 5 Graves' hyperthyroidism patients were also compared in the study. After blood sampling, hyperthyroidism patients were treated with methimazole at a starting dose of 30 mg daily, and ophthalmopathy patients were treated with high-dose intravenous methylprednisolone. The paper reports TCR Vbeta CDR3 sequencing of some 140 peripheral blood samples: 43 ophthalmopathy, over 70 hyperthyroidism and around 17 progressor patients.

The CDR3 spans 16 residues, from the cysteine through the phenylalanine. Of the read, only the CDR3 DNA is kept; its 48 bases are in frame from base 1. CDR1 LGHDT and CDR2 YNNKEL were looked up in the germline V gene (reference sequence). Between the V and J ends, shortened by 0 bases and 2 bases respectively, the junction contains 12 bases. In the ophthalmopathy patients, disease was moderately to severely active, with a Clinical Activity Score of 3 or more, a NOSPECS grade of 4 or more, and a duration of less than 3 months. Patients with uncontrolled infections, other autoimmune diseases, pregnancy or lactation were excluded. Diagnoses were based on clinical symptoms, serum thyroxine and TRAb, thyroid ultrasound and orbital computed tomography. PBMCs were separated from roughly 10 ml of fresh peripheral blood using Ficoll-Paque density gradient centrifugation. Trizol reagent was used to extract total RNA, and RNA quality was then checked on an Agilent 2100 Bioanalyzer.

Amplification of TCR beta CDR3 regions was carried out from RNA transcripts. A first-round RT-PCR of the TCR CDR3 used the HTBI primer set with the Qiagen OneStep RT-PCR kit. A second multiplex PCR round built the libraries, followed by size selection and purification. The libraries were sequenced on an Illumina HiSeq2000 using paired-end 100 bp reads. Per the source publication's procedure: SOAPnuke was used to process the raw data, throwing out any read that contained adapters or uncalled bases, had a mean Phred below 15, or lacked an exact constant-primer or identifier match. COPE v1.2.5 was used to merge high-quality paired reads, and clonotypes were defined as unique nucleotide sequences. MiTCR v1.1 was used to align clonotypes to the IMGT TRBV, TRBD and TRBJ reference segments. The analysis included only V-J combinations with a frequency above 0.0001, which together covered around 99% of the repertoires. The TCS score was defined as F50 (clonal expansion) divided by E x V (chaos), with BLOSUM62-based TCRdist calculated between CDR3 peptides within each V-J. Welch's t-statistics and random forest reduced some 510 V-J features to under 15, which were used in a naive Bayes classifier (R e1071). TCRdb reworked the public reads: Q25 trimming with fastp, MiXCR clone assembly, productive beta chains retained. Rows are combined by CDR3 protein, so each entry shows the most common genes and DNA. The V and J calls reflect TCRdb's pipeline rather than the authors' work. Here the sample has some 370,000 distinct CDR3 sequences; about 14% occur a single time. 25% to 30% of the sample lies in the top ten.

General study outcomes and caveats: Most expanded thyroid clonotypes (frequency above 0.001) were also detected in blood, suggesting blood repertoires may reflect thyroid immune responses. In validation, the model predicted progression to ophthalmopathy with 60% to 71% sensitivity and approximately 78% specificity, a median of 6.5 months before onset. No statistical method was used to fix the sample size in advance, and group allocation was not hidden from the investigators. A model built on a 13 V-J signature distinguished ophthalmopathy from stable hyperthyroidism, reaching about 88% sensitivity and under 84% specificity in cross-validation and 80%/75% in testing.

The origin of this receptor is a man in his forties or fifties with Graves' ophthalmopathy. The specimen was blood. The sequence links TRBV3-1 to TRBJ2-3; perhaps TRBD1 is the D gene, with 5 bases matching. The bases are TGTGCCAGCAGCCAAGACAGGGTCGGTTTCACAGATACGCAGTATTTT. This gives the protein CASSQDRVGFTDTQYF.